The 8 T cell receptor beta chains reported below all come from one sample, sequenced in a study of T-cell reconstitution after alpha-beta-depleted transplantation in children. Unique molecular identifiers tagged the TCRbeta library. TCRdb processed the PCR reads anew with MiXCR; each CDR3 protein has one entry. Here the sample spans 300,000 to 400,000 distinct CDR3 sequences, 13% being singletons. Material: PBMCs, obtained from the stem cell graft. These receptors were taken from a human donor who donated a stem cell graft to a child with Fanconi anemia.

This clonotype came up many times. The V call is TRBV2, the J call TRBJ1-4; tentative D call: TRBD1 (5 bases). The CDR3 consists of 13 residues. Trimming left V 5 bases short and J 6 bases short, with 10 bases between. Germline lookup yields CDR1 SNHLY and CDR2 FYNNEI. The CDR3 DNA is TGTGCCAGCAGTAGACAGATATATGAAAAACTGTTTTTT. It encodes CASSRQIYEKLFF.

This clonotype was recorded many times. J is TRBJ2-1 and V is TRBV12-3 or TRBV12-4; D ambiguous. The CDR3 is 14 residues long. The V and J ends lost 6 bases and 3 bases respectively, with 12 bases between them. The DNA of the CDR3 is TGTGCCAGCAGCCCATCCGGGTTCTACAATGAGCAGTTCTTC. Amino acid sequence: CASSPSGFYNEQFF.

This clonotype was recorded at least ten times. V and J are TRBV5-1 and TRBJ1-1; D may be TRBD1 (6 bases). Trimming removed 1 base at V and 5 bases at J, with 9 bases between. The CDR3 extends over 13 amino acids. Germline CDR1 reads SGHRS; CDR2 reads YFSETQ. CDR3 in DNA: TGCGCCAGCAGCTTGTGGGGGGCAACTGAAGCTTTCTTT. Protein sequence: CASSLWGATEAFF.

The genes are TRBV12-3 or TRBV12-4 and TRBJ1-3, with D hard to call. V dropped 5 bases and J dropped 0 bases, with 8 bases sitting between them. There are 14 residues in the CDR3. CDR3 nucleotides: TGTGCCAGCAGTGCTGCCAGCTCTGGAAACACCATATATTTT. Protein: CASSAASSGNTIYF.

This clonotype occurred many times. The rearrangement links TRBV4-3 to TRBJ2-1; D might be TRBD2 (5 bases). Germline V CDR1 and CDR2: LGHNA, YSLEER. This CDR3 contains 15 residues. V gave up 4 bases and J gave up 4 bases, with 14 bases separating them. The CDR3 sequence is CASSPYKSGYNEQFF. Written as DNA, the CDR3 is TGCGCCAGCAGCCCCTATAAGTCGGGGTACAATGAGCAGTTCTTC.

This clonotype was recorded many times. The chain combines TRBV4-1 with TRBJ1-1; 7 bases are shared with TRBD1. Germline CDR1 reads MGHRA; CDR2 reads YSYEKL. The trim removed 2 bases at V and 4 bases at J, leaving 4 bases unmatched. The CDR3 has 14 amino acids. The CDR3 DNA is TGCGCCAGCAGCCAACGAGACAGGGTCACTGAAGCTTTCTTT. As protein: CASSQRDRVTEAFF.

This clonotype was recorded at least ten times. The chain combines TRBV10-3 with TRBJ1-5, with 9 bases aligning to TRBD1. Germline V gene data show CDR1 as ENHRY and CDR2 as SYGVKD. The ends lost 10 bases at V and 8 bases at J; junction bases unmatched: 12. The CDR3 totals 14 residues. CDR3 amino acids: CATSPGQGIKPQHF. The CDR3 DNA follows: TGTGCCACCTCCCCGGGACAGGGTATCAAGCCCCAGCATTTT.

V usage is TRBV29-1 and J usage is TRBJ2-5, with 11 bases aligning to TRBD1. The junction had 24 bases not matched to a gene; V was cut back by 4 bases and J by 5 bases. This CDR3 comprises 20 residues. Germline assignment: CDR1 SQVTM and CDR2 ANQGSEA. CDR3 sequence (DNA): TGCAGCGTTGTTTTTTTGGGACAGGGGGTCCTTCTCAACCGTCGGGAGACCCAGTACTTC. This gives the protein CSVVFLGQGVLLNRRETQYF.